The clone carrying this T cell receptor (beta chain) was found once. No antigen is known for it. This sample is drawn from a study of T cell responses to AZD1222 COVID-19 vaccine. The study, taken as a whole, reports: Clonal diversity was possibly underestimated; the donors were predominantly white British and more often female.

The repertoire was sequenced with immunoSEQ multiplex PCR; TCRdb's copy has only in-frame clones and lacks some. The table has 130,000 or so clones, 86% seen once. Germline V gene sequence: CDR1 MGHRA, CDR2 YSYEKL. The CDR3 extends over 15 amino acids. With 0 bases removed from V and 7 bases from J, the gap between germline ends came to 12 bases. The clonotype was recovered from an adult who received the AZD1222 COVID-19 vaccine. This chain uses TRBV4-1 with TRBJ1-4; tentative D call: TRBD1 (6 bases). Here the sequenced sample was peripheral blood, taken 28 days after the second AZD1222 dose. The CDR3 protein is CASSQDVGQGEKLFF. The CDR3 DNA reads as TGCGCCAGCAGCCAAGATGTGGGACAAGGTGAAAAACTGTTTTTT.